This T cell receptor beta chain was documented in a study of blood T cell repertoires in COVID-19. Whole-study context: Sites in the United States, Italy and Spain provided acute and convalescent COVID-19 samples. T cells, B-cell-depleted T cells, or PBMCs supplied cDNA or gDNA.

As processed by the authors: Reference gene primer amplification gave nucleated cell count estimates. Assay used: immunoSEQ multiplex PCR; TCRdb lists only in-frame clones, some missing. That table is the source of V, J and clone size, and D and trimming were worked out from the DNA. Of roughly 120,000 clones listed, roughly 91% are singletons. Sequencing input: peripheral blood. The origin of this receptor is a woman between 45 and 60 years old with acute or convalescent COVID-19.

The DNA of the CDR3 is TGTGCCAGCATACCGGACACCCGATCCTACGAGCAGTACTTC. This gives the protein CASIPDTRSYEQYF. The chain uses TRBV28 and TRBJ2-7; perhaps TRBD1 as D (5 bases). CDR1 MDHEN and CDR2 SYDVKM come from the germline V gene. The CDR3 spans 14 residues. V lost 7 bases and J 1 base, leaving 14 bases between the germline ends.